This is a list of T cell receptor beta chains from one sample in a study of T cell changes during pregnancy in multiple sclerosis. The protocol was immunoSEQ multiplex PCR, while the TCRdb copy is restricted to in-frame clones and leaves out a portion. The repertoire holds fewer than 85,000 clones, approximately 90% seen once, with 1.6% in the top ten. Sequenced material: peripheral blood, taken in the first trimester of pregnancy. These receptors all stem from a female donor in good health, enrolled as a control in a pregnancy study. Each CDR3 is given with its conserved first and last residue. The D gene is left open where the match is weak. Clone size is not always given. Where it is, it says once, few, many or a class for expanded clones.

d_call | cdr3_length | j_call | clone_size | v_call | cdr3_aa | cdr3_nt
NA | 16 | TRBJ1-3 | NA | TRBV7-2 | CASSLEGQSAGNTIYF | TGTGCCAGCAGCCTTGAAGGACAGTCGGCTGGAAACACCATATATTTT
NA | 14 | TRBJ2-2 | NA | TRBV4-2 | CASSQEGGTGELFF | TGTGCCAGCAGCCAAGAAGGGGGAACCGGGGAGCTGTTTTTT
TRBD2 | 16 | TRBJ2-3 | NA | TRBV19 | CASSISGSSLKDTQYF | TGTGCCAGTAGTATTAGCGGGAGTAGTCTGAAGGATACGCAGTATTTT
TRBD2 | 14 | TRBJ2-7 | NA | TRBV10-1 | CASTSSGYSYEQYF | TGCGCCAGCACCTCTAGCGGGTACTCCTACGAGCAGTACTTC
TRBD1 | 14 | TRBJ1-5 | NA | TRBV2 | CASSWTGAGQPQHF | TGTGCCAGCAGTTGGACAGGGGCCGGTCAGCCCCAGCATTTT
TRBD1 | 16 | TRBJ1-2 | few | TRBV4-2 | CASSQDPGQDIYGYTF | TGTGCCAGCAGCCAAGATCCGGGACAGGACATCTATGGCTACACCTTC
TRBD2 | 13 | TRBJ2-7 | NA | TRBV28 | CASTYGSGDEQYF | TGTGCCAGCACCTATGGGAGCGGGGACGAGCAGTACTTC
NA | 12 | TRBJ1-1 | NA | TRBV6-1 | CASTRVNTEAFF | TGTGCCAGCACCCGGGTTAACACTGAAGCTTTCTTT
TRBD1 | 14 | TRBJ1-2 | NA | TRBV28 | CASTSTGANYGYTF | TGTGCCAGCACATCGACAGGGGCTAACTATGGCTACACCTTC
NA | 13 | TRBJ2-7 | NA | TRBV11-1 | CASSDRFYYEQYF | TGTGCCAGCAGCGACAGGTTTTACTACGAGCAGTACTTC
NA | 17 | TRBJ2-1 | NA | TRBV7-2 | CASSLLSRGESYNEQFF | TGTGCCAGCAGCTTACTGTCCCGCGGGGAGTCCTACAATGAGCAGTTCTTC
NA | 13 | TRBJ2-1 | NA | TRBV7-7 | CASSLLRSNEQFF | TGTGCCAGCAGCTTATTACGGTCCAATGAGCAGTTCTTC
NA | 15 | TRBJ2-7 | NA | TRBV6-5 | CASSYSEGAGHEQYF | TGTGCCAGCAGTTACTCGGAGGGGGCGGGCCACGAGCAGTACTTC
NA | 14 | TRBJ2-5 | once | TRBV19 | CASSRLAAQETQYF | TGTGCCAGTAGCAGACTTGCGGCCCAAGAGACCCAGTACTTC
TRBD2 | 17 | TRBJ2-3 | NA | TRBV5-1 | CASSFQPGTSGTDTQYF | TGCGCCAGCAGCTTCCAACCCGGGACTAGCGGGACAGATACGCAGTATTTT
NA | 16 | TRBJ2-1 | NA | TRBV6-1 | CASSDNRRSSYNEQFF | TGTGCCAGCAGTGACAACAGGCGAAGCTCCTACAATGAGCAGTTCTTC
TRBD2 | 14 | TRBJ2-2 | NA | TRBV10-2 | CASIPSGSTGELFF | TGCGCCAGCATCCCTAGCGGGAGCACCGGGGAGCTGTTTTTT
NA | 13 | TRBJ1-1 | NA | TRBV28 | CASRETVNTEAFF | TGTGCCAGCAGAGAGACAGTGAACACTGAAGCTTTCTTT
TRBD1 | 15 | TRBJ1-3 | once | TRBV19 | CASRPGQVPGNTIYF | TGTGCCAGTAGACCGGGACAGGTCCCTGGAAACACCATATATTTT
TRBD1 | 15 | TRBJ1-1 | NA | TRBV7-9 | CASSGGDRGYTEAFF | TGTGCCAGCAGCGGGGGGGACAGGGGGTACACTGAAGCTTTCTTT
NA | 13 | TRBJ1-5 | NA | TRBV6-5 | CASRQGEDQPQHF | TGTGCCAGCAGACAGGGTGAGGATCAGCCCCAGCATTTT
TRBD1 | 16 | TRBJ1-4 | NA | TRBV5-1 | CASSWTGTPTNEKLFF | TGCGCCAGCAGCTGGACAGGGACCCCAACTAATGAAAAACTGTTTTTT
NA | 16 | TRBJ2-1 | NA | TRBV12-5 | CASGSNQGPSYNEQFF | TGTGCTAGTGGTTCAAATCAGGGGCCTAGCTACAATGAGCAGTTCTTC
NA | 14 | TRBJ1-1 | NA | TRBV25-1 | CASSAGVMNTEAFF | TGTGCCAGCAGTGCCGGGGTAATGAACACTGAAGCTTTCTTT
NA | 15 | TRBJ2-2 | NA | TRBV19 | CASSIQGGSSGELFF | TGTGCCAGTAGTATACAGGGGGGCTCTTCCGGGGAGCTGTTTTTT
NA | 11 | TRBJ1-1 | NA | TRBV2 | CASQGNTEAFF | TGTGCCAGCCAGGGTAACACTGAAGCTTTCTTT
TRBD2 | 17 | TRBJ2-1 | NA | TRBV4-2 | CASSQAIGTRGTNEQFF | TGTGCCAGCAGCCAAGCCATCGGGACTAGGGGCACGAATGAGCAGTTCTTC
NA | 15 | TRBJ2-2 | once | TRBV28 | CASGLTVMDTGELFF | TGTGCCAGCGGTCTGACAGTAATGGACACCGGGGAGCTGTTTTTT
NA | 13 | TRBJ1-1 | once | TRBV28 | CASSGGWISEAFF | TGTGCCAGCAGTGGAGGATGGATTTCGGAAGCTTTCTTT
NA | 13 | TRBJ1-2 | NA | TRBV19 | CASSIGGTVGYTF | TGTGCCAGTAGTATAGGCGGGACGGTGGGATACACCTTC
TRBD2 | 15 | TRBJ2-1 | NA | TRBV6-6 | CASSLAGGPSNEQFF | TGTGCCAGCAGTTTAGCGGGAGGGCCTTCGAATGAGCAGTTCTTC
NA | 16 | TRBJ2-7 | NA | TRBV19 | CASSRLLRGNPYEQYF | TGTGCCAGTAGTAGGCTCCTACGGGGAAACCCCTACGAGCAGTACTTC
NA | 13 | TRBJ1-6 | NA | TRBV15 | CATTEGEYSPLHF | TGTGCCACGACTGAGGGGGAATATTCACCCCTCCACTTT
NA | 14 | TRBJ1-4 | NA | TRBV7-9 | CASSLDNRNEKLFF | TGTGCCAGCAGCTTAGATAACAGGAATGAAAAACTGTTTTTT
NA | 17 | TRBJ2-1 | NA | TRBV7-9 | CASSPLGSAGTNNEQFF | TGTGCCAGCAGTCCATTAGGTTCGGCGGGAACCAACAATGAGCAGTTCTTC
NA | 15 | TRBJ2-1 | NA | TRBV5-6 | CASSLRGSSYNEQFF | TGTGCCAGCAGCTTGCGGGGGAGCTCCTACAATGAGCAGTTCTTC
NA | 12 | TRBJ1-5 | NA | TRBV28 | CASRVQNQPQHF | TGTGCCAGCAGGGTACAAAATCAGCCCCAGCATTTT
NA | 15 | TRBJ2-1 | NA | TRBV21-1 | CASSNRTDSDNEQFF | TGTGCCAGCAGCAATCGGACAGACAGTGACAATGAGCAGTTCTTC
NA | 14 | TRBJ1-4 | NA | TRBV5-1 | CASSLGGGGEKLFF | TGCGCCAGCAGCTTGGGCGGGGGTGGTGAAAAACTGTTTTTT
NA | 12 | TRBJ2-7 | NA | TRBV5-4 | CASSLDGYEQYF | TGTGCCAGCAGCTTGGACGGCTACGAGCAGTACTTC
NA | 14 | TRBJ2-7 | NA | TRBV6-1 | CAAHGGLASYEQYF | TGTGCCGCTCACGGGGGGCTCGCCTCCTACGAGCAGTACTTC
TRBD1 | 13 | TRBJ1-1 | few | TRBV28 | CATTTGINTEAFF | TGTGCCACCACGACAGGGATAAACACTGAAGCTTTCTTT
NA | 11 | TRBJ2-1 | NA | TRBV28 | CASTTANEQFF | TGTGCCAGCACGACTGCTAATGAGCAGTTCTTC
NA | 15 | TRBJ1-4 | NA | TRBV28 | CASSLRTVRNEKLFF | TGTGCCAGCAGTCTACGGACAGTCAGAAATGAAAAACTGTTTTTT
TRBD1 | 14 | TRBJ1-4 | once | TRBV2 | CASIVGGSNEKLFF | TGTGCCAGCATCGTAGGGGGCTCTAATGAAAAACTGTTTTTT
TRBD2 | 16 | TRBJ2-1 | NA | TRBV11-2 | CASSSSLAGGSNEQFF | TGTGCCAGCAGCTCCTCCCTAGCGGGAGGCTCCAATGAGCAGTTCTTC
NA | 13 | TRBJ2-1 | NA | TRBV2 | CASSDTAASNRFF | TGTGCCAGCAGTGACACAGCCGCATCGAATAGGTTCTTC
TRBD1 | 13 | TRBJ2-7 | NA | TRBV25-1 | CASSESGQTAQYF | TGTGCCAGCAGTGAATCGGGACAGACAGCCCAGTACTTC